The rows below give T cell receptor beta chains drawn from one sample of a study of blood T cell repertoires in COVID-19. Clones were sequenced by immunoSEQ multiplex PCR, and TCRdb holds only the in-frame ones, with some missing. Of around 130,000 clones in the sample, around 91% were seen once. The specimen was peripheral blood. The receptor source for this set is a man in his 70s with active or convalescent COVID-19. The CDR3 runs from the conserved cysteine through the conserved F or W. Fields, in order: CDR3 protein, CDR3 DNA, V gene, clone size, J gene, D gene. D genes are given only for firm matches. The size field is filled for only some rows; it gives once, few, many or a size class.

CASSERFTGQGGNSPLHF TGTGCCAGCAGTGAACGGTTTACGGGACAGGGGGGGAATTCACCCCTCCACTTT TRBV6-1 - TRBJ1-6 TRBD1
CASRDHRGNQPQHF TGTGCCAGCAGGGATCACCGGGGGAATCAGCCCCAGCATTTT TRBV2 - TRBJ1-5 -
CASSFAGGGSPLHF TGTGCCAGCAGTTTTGCAGGGGGCGGTTCACCCCTCCACTTT TRBV27 - TRBJ1-6 TRBD1
CSVTEAGDTGELFF TGCAGCGTTACTGAAGCCGGGGACACCGGGGAGCTGTTTTTT TRBV29-1 - TRBJ2-2 -
CATSRWGGQDQPQHF TGTGCCACCAGCAGGTGGGGGGGCCAGGATCAGCCCCAGCATTTT TRBV15 - TRBJ1-5 -
CASSSRTDSSYNEQFF TGTGCCAGTAGCTCTCGGACCGACAGCTCCTACAATGAGCAGTTCTTC TRBV19 - TRBJ2-1 -
CASSEAREGAYNSPLHF TGTGCCAGCAGTGAAGCGCGAGAGGGGGCCTATAATTCACCCCTCCACTTT TRBV2 - TRBJ1-6 -
CASSYRRENQPQHF TGTGCCAGCAGTTACCGTCGAGAAAATCAGCCCCAGCATTTT TRBV6-5 few TRBJ1-5 -
CASSLRTGYNEQFF TGTGCCAGCAGCTTGCGGACAGGCTACAATGAGCAGTTCTTC TRBV5-4 - TRBJ2-1 TRBD1
CASSVGGTESFGYTF TGTGCCAGCAGTGTTGGGGGGACGGAGAGCTTTGGCTACACCTTC TRBV6-4 - TRBJ1-2 -
CASSAKPGQPYEQYF TGTGCCAGCAGCGCTAAGCCGGGACAGCCCTACGAGCAGTACTTC TRBV9 - TRBJ2-7 TRBD1
CSAQGEETQYF TGCAGCGCACAGGGAGAAGAGACCCAGTACTTC TRBV29-1 once TRBJ2-5 -
CASSFLAGSTDTQYF TGTGCCAGCAGCTTCCTAGCGGGCAGCACAGATACGCAGTATTTT TRBV2 - TRBJ2-3 TRBD2
CASSLGTSGRGEQYF TGTGCCAGCAGCTTAGGTACTAGCGGGAGAGGTGAGCAGTACTTC TRBV7-6 - TRBJ2-7 TRBD2
CASSLSVASTDTQYF TGTGCCAGCAGCCTTAGCGTTGCTAGCACAGATACGCAGTATTTT TRBV7-8 - TRBJ2-3 -
CSVGLGRYGYTF TGCAGCGTTGGTTTGGGGCGGTATGGCTACACCTTC TRBV29-1 - TRBJ1-2 -
CANGQGLNTEAFF TGTGCCAACGGTCAGGGGTTAAACACTGAAGCTTTCTTT TRBV10-3 - TRBJ1-1 -
CASGPSGSSYEQYF TGTGCCAGCGGGCCGAGCGGGAGCTCCTACGAGCAGTACTTC TRBV28 - TRBJ2-7 TRBD2
CASSPRAASRDNEQFF TGTGCCAGTAGCCCTCGAGCGGCTAGCCGGGACAATGAGCAGTTCTTC TRBV19 many TRBJ2-1 -
CASSLNPPGPEAFF TGTGCCAGCAGTTTAAATCCCCCAGGGCCTGAAGCTTTCTTT TRBV28 - TRBJ1-1 -
CASSLQGPSGANVLTF TGTGCCAGCAGCCTACAGGGTCCCTCTGGGGCCAACGTCCTGACTTTC TRBV7-9 - TRBJ2-6 -
CASSPASGGTGELFF TGTGCCAGCTCACCCGCTAGCGGCGGCACCGGGGAGCTGTTTTTT TRBV18 - TRBJ2-2 TRBD2
CASSLESSAGELFF TGTGCTAGCAGCTTAGAGTCAAGCGCCGGGGAGCTGTTTTTT TRBV7-7 - TRBJ2-2 -
CASGDSYNEKLFF TGCGCCAGCGGGGACAGTTATAATGAAAAACTGTTTTTT TRBV5-1 - TRBJ1-4 TRBD1
CASSGGQMMAIQYF TGTGCCAGTAGCGGGGGACAGATGATGGCCATTCAGTACTTC TRBV19 - TRBJ2-4 -
CASSFRDRGLTSTDTQYF TGTGCCAGCAGCTTCCGGGACAGGGGGCTTACTAGCACAGATACGCAGTATTTT TRBV9 - TRBJ2-3 TRBD1
CASSEPGLGDDEQFF TGCGCCAGCAGTGAACCGGGACTAGGCGACGATGAGCAGTTCTTC TRBV10-1 - TRBJ2-1 TRBD2
CASSFTGGPEETQYF TGTGCCAGCAGCTTTACGGGAGGGCCGGAAGAGACCCAGTACTTC TRBV11-2 - TRBJ2-5 TRBD2
CASRDRGAHYGYTF TGTGCCAGCAGAGACAGGGGGGCGCACTATGGCTACACCTTC TRBV28 - TRBJ1-2 TRBD1
CASSPDYQSYNEQFF TGTGCCAGCAGCCCGGACTACCAATCCTACAATGAGCAGTTCTTC TRBV7-8 - TRBJ2-1 -
CASSLRQAGLGDTQYF TGCGCCAGCAGCCTCCGGCAGGCGGGTTTAGGAGATACGCAGTATTTT TRBV5-1 - TRBJ2-3 -
CASSRDARDTRRETQYF TGTGCCAGCAGCCGCGATGCCCGGGACACCAGGAGAGAGACCCAGTACTTC TRBV7-9 - TRBJ2-5 -
CASSVRQGGGDTQYF TGCGCCAGCAGCGTTAGACAGGGAGGAGGTGATACGCAGTATTTT TRBV5-1 - TRBJ2-3 -
CASSLGPGGQTEAFF TGTGCCAGCAGCTTAGGACCGGGGGGCCAGACTGAAGCTTTCTTT TRBV7-2 - TRBJ1-1 -
CASSYSGEDSYEQYF TGTGCCAGCAGTTACTCGGGAGAGGACTCCTACGAGCAGTACTTC TRBV6-5 - TRBJ2-7 -